A selection of T cell receptor beta chains follows, all from one sample in a study of T cells in Graves' hyperthyroidism and ophthalmopathy. TCRdb fed the multiplex PCR reads into MiXCR, producing one record per CDR3 protein. The table records around 540,000 distinct CDR3 sequences, 40% to 55% of them present only once. Sequenced material: peripheral blood or thyroid tissue (not recorded which). The receptors here all came from a woman younger than 30 with Graves' hyperthyroidism. CDR3s include the opening cysteine and the closing phenylalanine or tryptophan.

J	V	CDR3
TRBJ1-1	TRBV20-1	CSARTDRGRTEAFF
TRBJ1-5	TRBV14	CASSLKPRDRSNQPQHF
TRBJ1-3	TRBV12-3/TRBV12-4	CASSYRDSGNTIYF
TRBJ1-1	TRBV24-1	CATSAGTEAFF
TRBJ1-5	TRBV7-8	CASSLLQGGNQPQHF
TRBJ2-7	TRBV7-9	CASSWTGAGELYF
TRBJ1-2	TRBV10-3	CAISESRFYGYTF
TRBJ2-7	TRBV12-3/TRBV12-4	CASSLLGRGEQYF
TRBJ2-7	TRBV2	CASSPEAYEQYF
TRBJ1-2	TRBV6-4	CASSNLPGQRSYTF
TRBJ1-5	TRBV7-2	CASRKTGVRDQPQHF
TRBJ2-7	TRBV12-3/TRBV12-4	CVSSPPTGPYEQYF
TRBJ2-2	TRBV9	CASSPRDRTNTGELFF
TRBJ1-4	TRBV29-1	CSDRGEKLFF
TRBJ1-6	TRBV29-1	CSVGREVNSPLHF
TRBJ2-7	TRBV20-1	CSARLAGPVEQYF
TRBJ2-7	TRBV7-6	CAQKVLAWPYEQYF
TRBJ1-1	TRBV7-9	CASSLVQRAFF
TRBJ1-5	TRBV20-1	CSARTGDWQPQHF
TRBJ2-2	TRBV25-1	CASSYSGSLNTEELFF
TRBJ1-6	TRBV20-1	CSARGSANSPLHF
TRBJ1-2	TRBV25-1	CASSEWQDREVGYTF
TRBJ1-2	TRBV2	CASRASGFGYTF
TRBJ1-5	TRBV20-1	CSARRGNQPQHF
TRBJ1-6	TRBV7-9	CASSSVGDSPLHF
TRBJ1-1	TRBV15	CATSLERGKAEAFF
TRBJ2-5	TRBV6-6	CASRSLAETQYF
TRBJ1-1	TRBV19	CASTPGMNTEAFF
TRBJ1-5	TRBV25-1	CASSARDQPQHF
TRBJ1-1	TRBV20-1	CSASSQSTEAFF
TRBJ2-2	TRBV6-5	CASSYELAGRLFF
TRBJ1-3	TRBV20-1	CSARVGRGDTIYF
TRBJ2-7	TRBV7-9	CASSQAGNSYEQYF
TRBJ2-5	TRBV10-3	CAISVWEQETQYF
TRBJ1-2	TRBV11-2	CASSPGVANYGYTF
TRBJ2-7	TRBV10-3	CAISEGLADTYEQYF